This entry lists 27 T cell receptor beta chains sequenced from one sample in a study of T cell responses to AZD1222 COVID-19 vaccine. Profiled with immunoSEQ multiplex PCR; TCRdb holds only in-frame clones, not every one. The table has about 93,000 clones, approximately 83% seen once. This specimen consisted of peripheral blood, obtained on day 0 of AZD1222 vaccination. The receptor source for this set is an adult in good health.

The chain employs TRBV28 and TRBJ1-1, with a tentative D call TRBD1 (6 bases). The CDR3 is 12 amino acids. CDR1 and CDR2 from the germline V gene are MDHEN and SYDVKM. The V and J ends lost 8 bases and 6 bases respectively, with 13 bases between them. This CDR3 reads CASGLGHSEAFF. The CDR3, as DNA: TGTGCCAGCGGTCTGGGACACTCTGAAGCTTTCTTT.

V gene TRBV11-2 combines with J gene TRBJ1-1; maybe TRBD1 (6 bases). This CDR3 region has 13 residues. The V gene lost 0 bases and the J gene lost 10 bases, with 12 bases spanning the gap. Per the germline V gene, CDR1 is SGHAT and CDR2 is FQNNGV. The CDR3 region has the DNA TGTGCCAGCAGCTTAGATGGGGGGGGCTTAGCTTTCTTT. Translating it yields CASSLDGGGLAFF. The full variable domain, its missing parts supplied by reference TRBV11-2 and TRBJ1-1, is EAGVAQSPRYKIIEKRQSVAFWCNPISGHATLYWYQQILGQGPKLLIQFQNNGVVDDSQLPKDRFSAERLKGVDSTLKIQPAKLEDSAVYLCASSLDGGGLAFFGQGTRLTVV.

The chain couples TRBV11-3 to TRBJ2-7; D may correspond to TRBD1 or TRBD2 (6 bases each). The CDR3 is 17 amino acids. V was clipped by 3 bases and J by 4 bases, with 22 bases between them. Germline-derived CDR1 and CDR2 are SGHNT and YENEEA. CDR3 region: CASSFLGAGPRVYEQYF. DNA for the CDR3: TGTGCCAGCAGCTTTCTGGGGGCGGGGCCGCGCGTATACGAGCAGTACTTC.

The chain couples TRBV18 to TRBJ2-7; D call uncertain. V shed 2 bases and J shed 1 base, with 9 bases lying between them. The CDR3 loop spans 14 amino acids. Per germline, CDR1 KGHSH and CDR2 LQKENI. CDR3 in DNA: TGTGCCAGCTCACCAATGGTCTCATCCTACGAGCAGTACTTC. This codes for CASSPMVSSYEQYF.

This clone was seen only once. This chain's CDR3 is CASKGQAAYEQYF. CDR3 DNA: TGTGCCAGCAAGGGGCAGGCCGCCTACGAGCAGTACTTC. The gene calls are TRBV2 and TRBJ2-7; perhaps TRBD1 as D (5 bases). CDR1 SNHLY and CDR2 FYNNEI come from the germline V gene. V lost 7 bases and J 2 bases, leaving 12 bases between the germline ends. The CDR3 runs to 13 residues.

By share, this clone ranks as medium-sized (0.01 to 0.1%). This chain joins TRBV12-3 or TRBV12-4 and TRBJ2-3; D remains unclear. Trimming cost V 3 bases and J 4 bases, with 5 bases left between them. CDR3 length: 12 residues. This CDR3 reads CASSFRPDTQYF. The CDR3, as DNA: TGTGCCAGCAGTTTCCGGCCAGATACGCAGTATTTT.

The chain uses TRBV7-3 and TRBJ2-2; D not certain. Trimming removed 0 bases from V and 10 bases from J, with 9 bases in between. The germline V gene encodes CDR1 SGHTA and CDR2 FQGTGA. The CDR3 contains 13 residues. CDR3 sequence (DNA): TGTGCCAGCAGCTTAACGATGTCCCAGGAGCTGTTTTTT. This gives the protein CASSLTMSQELFF.

The rearrangement joins TRBV9 to TRBJ2-2; TRBD1 aligns across 8 bases. CDR1 is SGDLS and CDR2 is YYNGEE in the germline V gene. V gave up 3 bases and J gave up 4 bases; unmatched junction bases: 5. This CDR3 is built from 15 residues. The CDR3 nucleotides are TGTGCCAGCAGCGCCAGGACAGGGTTCACCGGGGAGCTGTTTTTT. Translated: CASSARTGFTGELFF.

This chain uses TRBV12-3 or TRBV12-4 with TRBJ1-2, with unresolved D. This CDR3 has 12 amino acids. Trimming removed 2 bases at V and 6 bases at J, with 7 bases between. The CDR3 DNA reads as TGTGCCAGCAGTTTACAGGCGGATGGCTACACCTTC. Translation gives CASSLQADGYTF.

V gene TRBV14 combines with J gene TRBJ1-4, with TRBD1 identical over 7 bases. Losses at the gene ends were 4 bases for V and 4 bases for J; bases not matched to a gene: 6. CDR3 size: 15 residues. The germline V gene has CDR1 SGHDN and CDR2 FVKESK. The CDR3 reads CASSRGTALNEKLFF. As DNA, the CDR3 is TGTGCCAGCAGCCGAGGGACAGCGCTTAATGAAAAACTGTTTTTT. Full variable domain (outside the CDR3, taken from reference TRBV14 and TRBJ1-4): EAGVTQFPSHSVIEKGQTVTLRCDPISGHDNLYWYRRVMGKEIKFLLHFVKESKQDESGMPNNRFLAERTGGTYSTLKVQPAELEDSGVYFCASSRGTALNEKLFFGSGTQLSVL.

This chain joins TRBV6-5 and TRBJ2-1; 11 bases align to TRBD2. V trimming: 6 bases; J trimming: 7 bases; junction bases outside the gene matches: 8. The CDR3 contains 15 residues. Per the germline V gene, CDR1 is MNHEY and CDR2 is SVGAGI. The CDR3 region is CASRGGLADWNEQFF. Written as DNA, the CDR3 is TGTGCCAGCAGGGGGGGACTAGCGGACTGGAATGAGCAGTTCTTC.

The rearrangement joins TRBV6-6 to TRBJ1-2, with TRBD1 as a possible D gene (6 bases). The CDR3 extends over 17 amino acids. Per the germline V gene, CDR1 is MNHNY and CDR2 is SVGAGI (reference sequence). Between the trimmed V and J ends, which lost 5 bases and 5 bases, there was a span of 24 bases. Written as DNA, the CDR3 is TGTGCCAGCAGTCCATCCTGGACGGGGGGCAGTAGGTATGGCTACACCTTC. Translation: CASSPSWTGGSRYGYTF.

CDR3 DNA sequence: TGCGCCAGCAGTAGTGATAGGGGGCCCTACAATGAGCAGTTCTTC. It is translated as CASSSDRGPYNEQFF. This chain uses TRBV5-1 with TRBJ2-1; 7 bases are shared with TRBD1. The CDR3 loop spans 15 amino acids. The germline V gene has CDR1 SGHRS and CDR2 YFSETQ. The trim removed 5 bases at V and 2 bases at J, leaving 7 bases unmatched.

The rearrangement links TRBV27 to TRBJ2-7; D unclear. Germline V gene data show CDR1 as MNHEY and CDR2 as SMNVEV (reference sequence). This CDR3 is built from 12 residues. The V gene lost 7 bases and the J gene lost 4 bases, with 11 bases spanning the gap. CDR3 residues: CASKANTYEQYF. As DNA, the CDR3 is TGTGCCAGCAAAGCTAACACATACGAGCAGTACTTC.

The table lists this clone with a count of one. The chain couples TRBV5-1 to TRBJ1-3; no reliable D call. Trimming removed 4 bases from V and 1 base from J, with 9 bases in between. Germline V gives CDR1 SGHRS, CDR2 YFSETQ. The CDR3 is 14 amino acids. CDR3 DNA: TGCGCCAGCAGCCCGCCGGGGTCTGGAAACACCATATATTTT. Its protein is CASSPPGSGNTIYF.

This chain connects TRBV19 to TRBJ1-1; maybe TRBD1 (6 bases). The V and J ends lost 6 bases and 11 bases respectively, with 16 bases between them. Germline-derived CDR1 and CDR2 are LNHDA and SQIVND (reference sequence). This CDR3 comprises 12 residues. CDR3: CASSPRGGSAFF. CDR3 DNA: TGTGCCAGTAGCCCGCGTGGGGGCTCGGCTTTCTTT.

The rearrangement links TRBV7-2 to TRBJ2-5, with 8 nucleotides matching TRBD1. This CDR3 has 15 residues. The J segment lost 4 bases and the V segment lost 6 bases, leaving 10 bases of the junction unmatched. Germline CDR1 SGHTA, CDR2 FQGNSA. Written as DNA, the CDR3 is TGTGCCAGCAGTTACCTCGCAGGGGGCGGAGAGACCCAGTACTTC. It encodes CASSYLAGGGETQYF.

The chain recombines TRBV7-8 with TRBJ1-2; D is undetermined. Germline-derived CDR1 and CDR2 are SGHVS and FQNEAQ. The CDR3 is made up of 12 amino acids. The ends were cut back, 5 bases at V and 4 bases at J, with 8 bases in the middle. The CDR3 coding sequence is TGTGCCAGCAGCCCTCGGACCTATGGCTACACCTTC. Its translation: CASSPRTYGYTF.

This clone is a singleton in its sample. V is TRBV18 and J is TRBJ1-6; D not certain. CDR1 is KGHSH, CDR2 LQKENI, per germline. This CDR3 comprises 14 residues. The germline V and J ends were trimmed by 3 bases and 10 bases, with 13 bases remaining between them. The chain's CDR3 is CASSPATAGSPLHF. The CDR3 DNA reads as TGTGCCAGCTCACCTGCGACTGCGGGATCACCCCTCCACTTT. The whole variable domain, filled in from reference TRBV18 and TRBJ1-6, reads NAGVMQNPRHLVRRRGQEARLRCSPMKGHSHVYWYRQLPEEGLKFMVYLQKENIIDESGMPKERFSAEFPKEGPSILRIQQVVRGDSAAYFCASSPATAGSPLHFGNGTRLTVT.

The chain links TRBV2 to TRBJ1-1; no firm D call. Germline loops: CDR1 SNHLY, CDR2 FYNNEI. Deletions cut 10 bases from V and 0 bases from J, with 12 bases between. This CDR3 contains 13 residues. In DNA form, the CDR3 reads TGTGCCACATCAGTAGGGATGAACACTGAAGCTTTCTTT. Amino acid sequence: CATSVGMNTEAFF.

Here the CDR3 reads CASSPLAAGNEQFF. The CDR3, as DNA: TGTGCCAGCAGCCCACTAGCGGCGGGCAATGAGCAGTTCTTC. V and J are TRBV7-9 and TRBJ2-1; 8 positions match TRBD2. Unmatched junction bases numbered 6, after V lost 5 bases and J lost 6 bases. The germline V gene encodes CDR1 SEHNR and CDR2 FQNEAQ (reference sequence). The CDR3 sequence is 14 residues long.

The rearrangement links TRBV7-9 to TRBJ1-2, with D tentatively TRBD1 (5 bases). The germline gives CDR1 SEHNR, CDR2 FQNEAQ (reference sequence). The length of the CDR3 is 16 residues. V was pared by 8 bases and J by 0 bases, with 19 bases between. The CDR3 sequence is CASGPPLGRTNYGYTF. The CDR3 nucleotides read TGTGCCAGCGGCCCGCCCCTGGGACGGACTAACTATGGCTACACCTTC. Combining the CDR3 with reference TRBV7-9 and TRBJ1-2 gives the whole variable domain DTGVSQNPRHKITKRGQNVTFRCDPISEHNRLYWYRQTLGQGPEFLTYFQNEAQLEKSRLLSDRFSAERPKGSFSTLEIQRTEQGDSAMYLCASGPPLGRTNYGYTFGSGTRLTVV.

V gene TRBV4-2 combines with J gene TRBJ2-1; D gene uncertain. V lost 4 bases to trimming and J lost 4 bases, with 17 bases between them. Germline CDR1 is LGHNA and CDR2 is YNFKEQ. The CDR3 runs 16 residues. The CDR3 DNA follows: TGTGCCAGCAGCCCAGCTGTGGGCGCAATTTACAATGAGCAGTTCTTC. Its translation: CASSPAVGAIYNEQFF.

The chain links TRBV12-5 to TRBJ1-6; 7 nucleotides line up with TRBD1. Trimming took 2 bases from V and 7 from J; bases not matched to a gene: 5. The CDR3 runs to 15 residues. The germline V gene encodes CDR1 LGHNT and CDR2 FRNRAP. Here the CDR3 reads CASGLFRTGNSPLHF. DNA of the CDR3: TGTGCTAGTGGTTTGTTCAGGACAGGCAATTCACCCCTCCACTTT. The full variable domain, its missing parts supplied by reference TRBV12-5 and TRBJ1-6, is DARVTQTPRHKVTEMGQEVTMRCQPILGHNTVFWYRQTMMQGLELLAYFRNRAPLDDSGMPKDRFSAEMPDATLATLKIQPSEPRDSAVYFCASGLFRTGNSPLHFGNGTRLTVT.

Written as DNA, the CDR3 is TGTGCCAGCAGTGAAACGAGCTCCTATAATTCACCCCTCCACTTT. Protein product: CASSETSSYNSPLHF. The rearrangement joins TRBV2 to TRBJ1-6, with unresolved D. Germline lookup yields CDR1 SNHLY and CDR2 FYNNEI. V lost 2 bases, J lost 0 bases, and 5 bases lay in between. The CDR3 is 15 residues long.

This chain uses TRBV6-5 with TRBJ2-7, with D perhaps matching TRBD1 or TRBD2 (5 bases each). Between the trimmed V and J ends, which lost 5 bases and 1 base, there was a span of 15 bases. The CDR3 is 15 residues long. Germline V gene sequence: CDR1 MNHEY, CDR2 SVGAGI. CDR3 in DNA: TGTGCCAGCAGTACCTCCGGGGCTGATTCCTACGAGCAGTACTTC. As protein: CASSTSGADSYEQYF.

This clone has just a few counts. V is TRBV19 and J is TRBJ2-6; D is undetermined. CDR1 is LNHDA and CDR2 is SQIVND in the germline V gene (reference sequence). There are 15 residues in the CDR3. V was pared by 2 bases and J by 2 bases, with 7 bases between. The CDR3 sequence is CASSIIPAGANVLTF. The CDR3 region has the DNA TGTGCCAGTAGTATAATCCCGGCTGGGGCCAACGTCCTGACTTTC.